Below, 8 T cell receptor beta chains from the same sample are listed, as sequenced in a study of T cell responses to AZD1222 COVID-19 vaccine. Assay used: immunoSEQ multiplex PCR; TCRdb lists only in-frame clones, some missing. The sample lists about 97,000 clones; around 89% were seen once. Sequenced here: peripheral blood, sampled on day 0 of AZD1222 vaccination. The receptors here all came from an adult in good health.

CDR3 amino acids: CASRDQKGTRAVTTEAFF. Written as DNA, the CDR3 is TGTGCCAGCAGAGACCAAAAGGGGACAAGAGCTGTAACCACTGAAGCTTTCTTT. This sequence joins TRBV2 and TRBJ1-1, with a weak D call TRBD1 (6 bases). Trimming removed 6 bases from V and 4 bases from J, with 27 bases in between. CDR1 and CDR2 (germline): SNHLY, FYNNEI. This CDR3 spans 18 amino acids.

A few counts support this clone. The chain combines TRBV28 with TRBJ1-5; TRBD1 aligns across 7 bases. The ends lost 6 bases at V and 0 bases at J; junction bases unmatched: 8. The CDR3 runs 16 residues. CDR1 is MDHEN and CDR2 is SYDVKM in the germline V gene. CDR3 amino acids: CASSTGDRDSNQPQHF. CDR3 DNA sequence: TGTGCCAGCAGCACCGGAGACAGGGATAGCAATCAGCCCCAGCATTTT.

The rearrangement joins TRBV5-1 to TRBJ1-2, with 10 bases identical to TRBD1. V gave up 4 bases and J gave up 6 bases; unmatched junction bases: 6. The CDR3 spans 14 residues. Germline CDR1 is SGHRS and CDR2 is YFSETQ. CDR3 residues: CASSMGQGKDGYTF. Written as DNA, the CDR3 is TGCGCCAGCAGCATGGGACAGGGGAAAGATGGCTACACCTTC. The complete variable domain, with remaining parts taken from reference TRBV5-1 and TRBJ1-2, reads KAGVTQTPRYLIKTRGQQVTLSCSPISGHRSVSWYQQTPGQGLQFLFEYFSETQRNKGNFPGRFSGRQFSNSRSEMNVSTLELGDSALYLCASSMGQGKDGYTFGSGTRLTVV.

The chain employs TRBV6-5 and TRBJ1-1, with TRBD1 matching 9 bases. The germline CDR1 and CDR2 sequences are MNHEY and SVGAGI. The J segment lost 5 bases and the V segment lost 5 bases, leaving 9 bases of the junction unmatched. This CDR3 has 15 residues. The CDR3, as DNA: TGTGCCAGCAGTCCAAAGACAGGGGGAAGAACTGAAGCTTTCTTT. This sequence encodes CASSPKTGGRTEAFF.

The rearrangement links TRBV5-1 to TRBJ2-1; possible D gene TRBD2, 6 bases. This CDR3 region has 16 residues. Germline assignment: CDR1 SGHRS and CDR2 YFSETQ. V was shortened by 0 bases and J by 0 bases, with 10 bases between the two germline ends. The CDR3 region is CASSLAGGVSYNEQFF. Here the CDR3 DNA reads TGCGCCAGCAGCTTGGCCGGCGGGGTCTCCTACAATGAGCAGTTCTTC. The full variable domain, rest sourced from reference TRBV5-1 and TRBJ2-1, is KAGVTQTPRYLIKTRGQQVTLSCSPISGHRSVSWYQQTPGQGLQFLFEYFSETQRNKGNFPGRFSGRQFSNSRSEMNVSTLELGDSALYLCASSLAGGVSYNEQFFGPGTRLTVL.

The chain recombines TRBV5-5 with TRBJ1-2; D gene unclear. CDR3 length: 16 residues. V dropped 2 bases and J dropped 3 bases, with 17 bases sitting between them. Germline V gene sequence: CDR1 SGHKS, CDR2 YYEKEE (reference sequence). DNA of the CDR3: TGTGCCAGCAGCTTATTTTCTGGAGTATTAGACTATGGCTACACCTTC. Its translation: CASSLFSGVLDYGYTF.

The genes are TRBV9 and TRBJ1-1; D is possibly TRBD1 (5 bases). The CDR3 spans 16 residues. With 0 bases removed from V and 1 base from J, the gap between germline ends came to 13 bases. Germline-derived CDR1 and CDR2 are SGDLS and YYNGEE. The chain's CDR3 is CASSVAPGGTNTEAFF. CDR3 DNA: TGTGCCAGCAGCGTAGCCCCGGGGGGAACGAACACTGAAGCTTTCTTT.

The genes are TRBV7-9 and TRBJ1-4, with D unclear. The CDR3 length is 13 residues. CDR1 and CDR2 from the germline V gene are SEHNR and FQNEAQ (reference sequence). The V gene lost 3 bases and the J gene lost 5 bases, with 7 bases spanning the gap. The CDR3 loop reads CASSLPENEKLFF. CDR3 nucleotide sequence: TGTGCCAGCAGCTTGCCAGAGAATGAAAAACTGTTTTTT.